Included here is one T cell receptor (beta chain) sequence, with context. Its specific antigen is unknown. Per-base quality was not reported, and no clone a single base away is much larger than it. This sample is part of a study of control samples from healthy donors and cancer patients (dated by TCRdb to the early 2020s). Receptors were amplified or captured by the immunoSEQ multiplex PCR assay. Not all clones reach the TCRdb copy of this immuneACCESS table, which keeps in-frame sequences only. Checked studies attribute under half of the gap to unresolved V genes and leave the rest unexplained. Here the sample has 75,000 to 90,000 clones; roughly 90% occur a single time. Approximately 9.4% of the sample is taken by the ten largest. Including cysteine and phenylalanine, the CDR3 has 15 amino acids. Here the CDR3 DNA is all that survives: 45 bases in frame from base 1.

Sequences were obtained from PBMCs. This TCR came from a woman in her forties or fifties with colorectal cancer. The sequence is built from TRBV21-1 and TRBJ2-3; the D call of TRBD1 is as the table states it, not checked on the DNA. TRBV21-1 is deemed a pseudogene. DNA sequence: TGTGCCAGCAGCAAAGAGGACAGGGGGACAGATACGCAGTATTTT. The translation is CASSKEDRGTDTQYF.